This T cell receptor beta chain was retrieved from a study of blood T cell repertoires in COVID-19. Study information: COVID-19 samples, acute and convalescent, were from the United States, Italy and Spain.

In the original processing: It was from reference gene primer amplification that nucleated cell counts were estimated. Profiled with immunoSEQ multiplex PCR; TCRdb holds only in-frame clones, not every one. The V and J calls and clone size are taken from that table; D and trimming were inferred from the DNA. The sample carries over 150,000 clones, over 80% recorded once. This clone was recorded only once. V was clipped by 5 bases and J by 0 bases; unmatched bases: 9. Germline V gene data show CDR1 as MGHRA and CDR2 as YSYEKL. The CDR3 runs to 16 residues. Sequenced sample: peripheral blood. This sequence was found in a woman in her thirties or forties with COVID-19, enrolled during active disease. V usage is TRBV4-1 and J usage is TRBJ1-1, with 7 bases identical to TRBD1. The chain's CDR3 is CASSSAQGVLNTEAFF. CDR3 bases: TGCGCCAGCAGCTCTGCCCAGGGGGTATTGAACACTGAAGCTTTCTTT.